Listed here are 29 T cell receptor beta chains from one sample, sequenced in a study of blood T cell repertoires in COVID-19. Method: immunoSEQ multiplex PCR; TCRdb's copy keeps in-frame clones and lacks some. In the table there are 50,000 or so clones, over 85% of which are singletons. The sample comprised peripheral blood. The receptor set was obtained from a man aged 55-75 years with COVID-19, enrolled during active disease.

A single count supports this clone. The CDR3 bases are TGTGCCAGCAGTCCGGGACTAGCGGGAACCGCAGATACGCAGTATTTT. This codes for CASSPGLAGTADTQYF. The rearrangement uses TRBV28 and TRBJ2-3, with 13 nucleotides matching TRBD2. The CDR3 has 16 amino acids. CDR1 is MDHEN and CDR2 is SYDVKM in the germline V gene. The J segment lost 4 bases and the V segment lost 5 bases, leaving 6 bases of the junction unmatched.

The V and J genes are TRBV2 and TRBJ2-2; TRBD1 matches 8 bases. CDR1 and CDR2 from the germline V gene are SNHLY and FYNNEI. The junction had 11 bases not matched to a gene; V was cut back by 7 bases and J by 4 bases. The CDR3 spans 16 residues. CDR3 region: CASKPTRGRGTGELFF. CDR3 DNA sequence: TGTGCCAGCAAACCCACCAGGGGGCGCGGCACCGGGGAGCTGTTTTTT.

V and J are TRBV5-1 and TRBJ1-6, with D possibly matching TRBD1 (6 bases). This CDR3 has 16 residues. V was cut by 4 bases and J by 7 bases, with 18 bases left in between. Per germline, CDR1 SGHRS and CDR2 YFSETQ. The CDR3 reads CASSQDTGLMNSPLHF. For the CDR3, the DNA is TGCGCCAGCAGCCAGGACACAGGGTTAATGAATTCACCCCTCCACTTT.

The rearrangement uses TRBV6-5 and TRBJ1-3; D gene ambiguous. The CDR3 totals 15 residues. Germline V gives CDR1 MNHEY, CDR2 SVGAGI. V lost 4 bases and J lost 5, with 15 bases in between. Here the CDR3 reads CASSWTRAERNTIYF. For the CDR3, the DNA is TGTGCCAGCAGTTGGACCCGAGCGGAGAGAAACACCATATATTTT.

V gene TRBV18 combines with J gene TRBJ2-5, with 12 nucleotides matching TRBD2. Germline V gene sequence: CDR1 KGHSH, CDR2 LQKENI. This CDR3 is built from 16 residues. The J segment lost 5 bases and the V segment lost 3 bases, leaving 7 bases of the junction unmatched. CDR3 sequence reads: CASSPTGLAGHETQYF. In nucleotides, the CDR3 is TGTGCCAGCTCACCCACAGGACTAGCGGGACACGAGACCCAGTACTTC.

This sequence joins TRBV29-1 and TRBJ2-5; 11 bases align to TRBD2. CDR3 length: 14 residues. Looked up from germline, CDR1 is SQVTM and CDR2 is ANQGSEA. The trim removed 2 bases at V and 2 bases at J, leaving 1 base unmatched. CDR3 bases: TGCAGCGTTGAACTAGCGGGGGGACAAGAGACCCAGTACTTC. As protein: CSVELAGGQETQYF.

This clone was detected once. This sequence joins TRBV7-2 and TRBJ1-1, with 7 bases fitting TRBD1. From germline, CDR1 is SGHTA and CDR2 FQGNSA. V lost 5 bases and J lost 4; bases outside the gene matches: 7. This CDR3 is 14 amino acids long. CDR3 sequence (DNA): TGTGCCAGCAGCCGCCAACAGGGGTCCACTGAAGCTTTCTTT. It translates to CASSRQQGSTEAFF.

The V call is TRBV10-2, the J call TRBJ2-7; 7 bases map to TRBD2. The CDR3 consists of 13 residues. J was trimmed by 3 bases and V by 4 bases; bases with no gene match: 3. Germline V gene sequence: CDR1 WSHSY, CDR2 SAAADI. For the CDR3, the DNA is TGCGCCAGCAGTGTACTAGCGAGCTACGAGCAGTACTTC. Amino acids: CASSVLASYEQYF.

The chain joins TRBV18 to TRBJ1-1; TRBD1 is a possible D gene (6 bases). Germline V gene sequence: CDR1 KGHSH, CDR2 LQKENI. The CDR3 runs to 15 residues. V dropped 3 bases and J dropped 0 bases, with 11 bases sitting between them. The CDR3 DNA reads as TGTGCCAGCTCACCTCTGGACAGCATGAACACTGAAGCTTTCTTT. The encoded protein is CASSPLDSMNTEAFF. The entire variable domain, with the rest obtained from reference TRBV18 and TRBJ1-1, is as follows: NAGVMQNPRHLVRRRGQEARLRCSPMKGHSHVYWYRQLPEEGLKFMVYLQKENIIDESGMPKERFSAEFPKEGPSILRIQQVVRGDSAAYFCASSPLDSMNTEAFFGQGTRLTVV.

As DNA, the CDR3 is TGTGCCAGCAGTTTAGGGACAGTAAACGAGCAGTACTTC. Amino acids: CASSLGTVNEQYF. The J gene is TRBJ2-7, the V gene TRBV12-3 or TRBV12-4, with a weak D call TRBD1 (6 bases). The CDR3 extends over 13 amino acids. Trimming took 1 base from V and 5 from J, leaving 9 bases between them.

The DNA of the CDR3 is TGTGCCAGCAGCTTAACGACAGGCCCCAACACTGAAGCTTTCTTT. As protein: CASSLTTGPNTEAFF. The V and J genes are TRBV7-9 and TRBJ1-1; TRBD1 might be the D (6 bases). Germline assignment: CDR1 SEHNR and CDR2 FQNEAQ (reference sequence). Trimming took off 2 bases at V and 2 bases at J, with 12 bases between the two ends. This CDR3 has 15 amino acids.

The genes are TRBV9 and TRBJ1-2, with 9 bases lining up with TRBD1. Germline lookup yields CDR1 SGDLS and CDR2 YYNGEE. V was clipped by 1 base and J by 7 bases; unmatched bases: 8. There are 15 residues in the CDR3. The CDR3 reads CASSVSLQGAGGYTF. The CDR3 nucleotides are TGTGCCAGCAGCGTAAGCTTACAGGGGGCAGGTGGCTACACCTTC.

The J gene is TRBJ1-6, the V gene TRBV2, with TRBD1 identical over 7 bases. With 6 bases clipped from V and 4 bases from J, the junction kept 3 bases outside the gene matches. Germline V gene sequence: CDR1 SNHLY, CDR2 FYNNEI. The CDR3 loop spans 14 amino acids. CDR3 DNA sequence: TGTGCCAGCAGAATGGGACAGTATAATTCACCCCTCCACTTT. Translation: CASRMGQYNSPLHF.

The chain's CDR3 is CASTAGIYNEQFF. The CDR3, as DNA: TGTGCCAGCACTGCGGGGATATACAATGAGCAGTTCTTC. V gene TRBV2 combines with J gene TRBJ2-1, with a possible D match to TRBD2 (6 bases). The V end was cut by 7 bases, the J end by 4 bases, with 11 bases between. Germline V gives CDR1 SNHLY, CDR2 FYNNEI. This CDR3 contains 13 residues.

The V gene is TRBV27, the J gene TRBJ2-7; D not resolved. V lost 3 bases, J lost 2 bases, and 11 bases lay in between. Germline V gene sequence: CDR1 MNHEY, CDR2 SMNVEV (reference sequence). The CDR3 runs to 14 residues. The CDR3 reads CASSFDGRTYEQYF. The CDR3 DNA sequence: TGTGCCAGCAGTTTTGATGGGCGCACCTACGAGCAGTACTTC.

This rearrangement joins TRBV9 to TRBJ2-3; perhaps TRBD2 as D (6 bases). CDR3 length: 15 residues. V lost 0 bases and J lost 4, with 12 bases in between. From germline, CDR1 is SGDLS and CDR2 YYNGEE. The CDR3 nucleotides read TGTGCCAGCAGCGTAGTCGGGAGTGGCGCAGATACGCAGTATTTT. Its translation is CASSVVGSGADTQYF.

This chain connects TRBV19 to TRBJ2-6, with a tentative D call TRBD2 (5 bases). The germline V and J ends were trimmed by 4 bases and 0 bases, with 16 bases remaining between them. From germline, CDR1 is LNHDA and CDR2 SQIVND (reference sequence). The CDR3 totals 18 residues. The CDR3 spells CASSTRTVGLSGANVLTF. The CDR3 nucleotides are TGTGCCAGTAGTACCCGGACGGTAGGACTCTCTGGGGCCAACGTCCTGACTTTC.

The rearrangement joins TRBV29-1 to TRBJ2-7; 7 bases agree with TRBD1. Germline CDR1 SQVTM, CDR2 ANQGSEA. The CDR3 contains 12 residues. V lost 5 bases and J lost 5; bases outside the gene matches: 6. CDR3 DNA sequence: TGCAGCGTTCGACAGGGTGGGCACGAGCAGTACTTC. Its protein product is CSVRQGGHEQYF.

The chain joins TRBV4-1 to TRBJ2-5; D is possibly TRBD2 (5 bases). This CDR3 contains 16 residues. V gave up 1 base and J gave up 2 bases, with 14 bases separating them. Germline loops: CDR1 MGHRA, CDR2 YSYEKL. The CDR3 protein is CASSQGSAVKQETQYF. DNA of the CDR3: TGCGCCAGCAGCCAAGGGTCAGCGGTCAAACAAGAGACCCAGTACTTC.

This sequence joins TRBV28 and TRBJ1-5; D is uncertain. Germline assignment: CDR1 MDHEN and CDR2 SYDVKM. The CDR3 totals 15 residues. Trimming removed 7 bases at V and 7 bases at J, with 20 bases between. The DNA of the CDR3 is TGTGCCAGCACTCTCTGGGCAGACGGTGGGCAGCCCCAGCATTTT. Its protein product is CASTLWADGGQPQHF.

The V call is TRBV27, the J call TRBJ1-5; no firm D call. The V end was cut by 3 bases, the J end by 2 bases, with 17 bases between. Per the germline V gene, CDR1 is MNHEY and CDR2 is SMNVEV (reference sequence). This CDR3 spans 17 amino acids. The CDR3 loop reads CASSFWVQKNCNQPQHF. The CDR3 coding sequence is TGTGCCAGCAGTTTCTGGGTACAGAAAAATTGCAATCAGCCCCAGCATTTT.

V and J are TRBV6-1 and TRBJ1-2, with a tentative D call TRBD1 (6 bases). CDR1 is MNHNS and CDR2 is SASEGT in the germline V gene. The V gene lost 0 bases and the J gene lost 1 base, with 9 bases spanning the gap. The CDR3 extends over 15 amino acids. The CDR3 sequence is CASSEADSLNYGYTF. Here the CDR3 DNA reads TGTGCCAGCAGTGAAGCGGACAGCCTTAACTATGGCTACACCTTC.

The rearrangement links TRBV28 to TRBJ1-6; D call uncertain. V was pared by 5 bases and J by 4 bases, with 12 bases between. Per the germline V gene, CDR1 is MDHEN and CDR2 is SYDVKM. This CDR3 has 15 residues. DNA of the CDR3: TGTGCCAGCAGTCCCTCGGTCATGTATAATTCACCCCTCCACTTT. Its translation: CASSPSVMYNSPLHF.

The V call is TRBV5-4, the J call TRBJ1-2; D may be TRBD1 (6 bases). This CDR3 has 15 amino acids. V was cut by 4 bases and J by 1 base, with 14 bases left in between. Germline CDR1 reads SGHNT; CDR2 reads YYREEE (reference sequence). In DNA form, the CDR3 reads TGTGCCAGCAGCGCGGAGACAGGCGTTAACTATGGCTACACCTTC. The encoded protein is CASSAETGVNYGYTF.

The rearrangement uses TRBV7-2 and TRBJ2-1, with D perhaps matching TRBD2 (6 bases). Trimming took 4 bases from V and 8 from J, leaving 18 bases between them. Germline loops: CDR1 SGHTA, CDR2 FQGNSA. This CDR3 spans 15 amino acids. Written as DNA, the CDR3 is TGTGCCAGCAGCTCAGGGAGGACCAGGGACCATGAGCAGTTCTTC. The encoded protein is CASSSGRTRDHEQFF.

J is TRBJ1-1 and V is TRBV19; TRBD1 matches at 8 bases. Germline loops: CDR1 LNHDA, CDR2 SQIVND (reference sequence). Trimming cost V 4 bases and J 5 bases; bases outside gene matches: 21. The CDR3 extends over 19 amino acids. In nucleotides, the CDR3 is TGTGCCAGTAGTAGATCCCCCCAGGGGGCAACGTTCTCGGGGACTGAAGCTTTCTTT. It specifies CASSRSPQGATFSGTEAFF. Variable domain in full (rest from reference TRBV19 and TRBJ1-1): DGGITQSPKYLFRKEGQNVTLSCEQNLNHDAMYWYRQDPGQGLRLIYYSQIVNDFQKGDIAEGYSVSREKKESFPLTVTSAQKNPTAFYLCASSRSPQGATFSGTEAFFGQGTRLTVV.

The chain carries TRBV4-3 and TRBJ2-1; no reliable D call. The V end lost 0 bases, the J end lost 1 base, and 10 bases lay between the germline ends. Per germline, CDR1 LGHNA and CDR2 YSLEER. This CDR3 has 16 amino acids. The CDR3 loop is CASSQDLARSYNEQFF. Written as DNA, the CDR3 is TGCGCCAGCAGCCAAGATTTAGCTAGATCCTACAATGAGCAGTTCTTC.

The rearrangement links TRBV7-9 to TRBJ1-3; D unresolved. The CDR3 has 13 residues. The V gene lost 1 base and the J gene lost 4 bases, with 5 bases spanning the gap. Germline CDR1 SEHNR, CDR2 FQNEAQ (reference sequence). In DNA form, the CDR3 reads TGTGCCAGCAGCTTAGGCGGAGGAAACACCATATATTTT. It encodes CASSLGGGNTIYF.

The CDR3 loop is CAWSPPRGPGNQPQHF. The CDR3 DNA reads as TGTGCCTGGAGTCCCCCGAGGGGGCCCGGCAATCAGCCCCAGCATTTT. J is TRBJ1-5 and V is TRBV30; TRBD1 agrees at 7 bases. Trimming removed 2 bases from V and 2 bases from J; junction bases left unmatched: 9. The germline CDR1 and CDR2 sequences are GTSNPN and SVGIG (reference sequence). The CDR3 runs to 16 residues. Using reference TRBV30 and TRBJ1-5 for the parts outside the CDR3, the full variable domain is SQTIHQWPATLVQPVGSPLSLECTVEGTSNPNLYWYRQAAGRGLQLLFYSVGIGQISSEVPQNLSASRPQDRQFILSSKKLLLSDSGFYLCAWSPPRGPGNQPQHFGDGTRLSIL.